The clone carrying this T cell receptor beta chain was seen at least ten times. Time point specified: newly diagnosed GD, antithyroid drugs for less than 3 months. Extracted PBMC RNA gave rise to the TCR library. The sample belongs to a study of regulatory T cells in long-lasting Graves disease. Germline lookup yields CDR1 MDHEN and CDR2 SYDVKM. The CDR3 covers 14 residues. The ends lost 6 bases at V and 5 bases at J; junction bases unmatched: 10. Construction of the TCR beta libraries employed iRepertoire HTBI primers in conjunction with Arm-PCR of CDR3 regions. TCRdb fed the multiplex PCR reads into MiXCR, producing one record per CDR3 protein. Counted here are hundreds of thousands of distinct CDR3 sequences, approximately 15% occurring once; the ten biggest clones make up approximately 7.6%. This same sample was also taken into another study, of T cells in Graves' hyperthyroidism and ophthalmopathy. That work contributes: Stable Graves' hyperthyroidism meant no ophthalmopathy progression within 18 months. Uncontrolled infection, other autoimmune disease, pregnancy or lactation barred patients from enrollment. Most thyroid-expanded clonotypes above 0.001 were also found in blood.

The chain has TRBV28 and TRBJ2-7; TRBD1 agrees at 7 bases. Sequences were derived from peripheral blood mononuclear cells (PBMCs), sampled at new diagnosis, from a patient treated with antithyroid drugs. This receptor was identified in a woman aged 40 to 50 with Graves disease. CDR3 coding DNA: TGTGCCAGCAGCTACGAAGGGGGCCGGGACGAGCAGTACTTC. It yields the protein CASSYEGGRDEQYF.